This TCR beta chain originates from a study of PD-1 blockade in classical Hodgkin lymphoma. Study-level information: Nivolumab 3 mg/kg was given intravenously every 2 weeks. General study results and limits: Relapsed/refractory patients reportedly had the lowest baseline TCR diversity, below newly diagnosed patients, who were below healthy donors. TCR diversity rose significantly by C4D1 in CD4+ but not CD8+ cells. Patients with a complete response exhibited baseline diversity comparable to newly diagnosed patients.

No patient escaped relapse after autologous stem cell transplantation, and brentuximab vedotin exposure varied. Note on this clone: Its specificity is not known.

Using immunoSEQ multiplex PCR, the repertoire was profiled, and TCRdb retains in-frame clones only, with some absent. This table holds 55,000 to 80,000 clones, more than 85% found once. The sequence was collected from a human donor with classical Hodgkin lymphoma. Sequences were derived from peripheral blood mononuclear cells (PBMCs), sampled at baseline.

The CDR3 reads CASSPGPYNEQFF. As DNA, the CDR3 is TGTGCCAGCAGCCCAGGGCCATACAATGAGCAGTTCTTC. The chain is built from TRBV7-2 and TRBJ2-1; weak D call: TRBD1 (5 bases). The length of the CDR3 is 13 residues. The germline gives CDR1 SGHTA, CDR2 FQGNSA. V was cut by 5 bases and J by 4 bases, with 9 bases left in between. The full variable domain, rest sourced from reference TRBV7-2 and TRBJ2-1, is GAGVSQSPSNKVTEKGKDVELRCDPISGHTALYWYRQSLGQGLEFLIYFQGNSAPDKSGLPSDRFSAERTGGSVSTLTIQRTQQEDSAVYLCASSPGPYNEQFFGPGTRLTVL.